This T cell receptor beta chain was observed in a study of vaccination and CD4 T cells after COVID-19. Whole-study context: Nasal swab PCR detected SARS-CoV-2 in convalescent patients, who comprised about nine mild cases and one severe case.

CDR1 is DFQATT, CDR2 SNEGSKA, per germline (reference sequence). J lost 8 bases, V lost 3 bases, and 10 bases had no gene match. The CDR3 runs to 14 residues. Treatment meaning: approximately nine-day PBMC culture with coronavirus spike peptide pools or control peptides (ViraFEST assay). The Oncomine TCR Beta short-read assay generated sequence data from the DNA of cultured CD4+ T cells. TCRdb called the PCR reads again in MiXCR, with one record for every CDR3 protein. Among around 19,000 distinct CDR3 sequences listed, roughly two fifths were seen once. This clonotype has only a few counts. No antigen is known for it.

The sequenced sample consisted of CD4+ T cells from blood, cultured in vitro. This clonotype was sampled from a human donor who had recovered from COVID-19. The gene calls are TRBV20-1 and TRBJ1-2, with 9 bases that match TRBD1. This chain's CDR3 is CSASDPGQGYGYTF. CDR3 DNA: TGCAGTGCTAGTGATCCGGGACAGGGCTACGGCTACACCTTC.